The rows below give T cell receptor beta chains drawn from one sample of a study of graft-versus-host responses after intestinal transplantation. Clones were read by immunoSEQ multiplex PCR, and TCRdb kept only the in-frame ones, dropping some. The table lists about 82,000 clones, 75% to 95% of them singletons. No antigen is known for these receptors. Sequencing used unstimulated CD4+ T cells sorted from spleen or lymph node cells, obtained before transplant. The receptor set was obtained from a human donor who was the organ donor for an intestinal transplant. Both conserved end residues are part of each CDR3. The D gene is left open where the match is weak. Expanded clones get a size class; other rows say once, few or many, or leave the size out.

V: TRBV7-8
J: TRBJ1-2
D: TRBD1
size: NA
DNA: TGTGCCAGCAGCTGGAGGACAGGGCTAAACTATGGCTACACCTTC
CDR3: CASSWRTGLNYGYTF

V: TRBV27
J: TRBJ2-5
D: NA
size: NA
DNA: TGTGCCAGCACTAAGAGTGGCGGGCTCACGTCCTGGTACTTC
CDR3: CASTKSGGLTSWYF

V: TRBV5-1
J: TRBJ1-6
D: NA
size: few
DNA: TGCGCCAGCAGCTTGGGTGTGGCCGGGTCACCCCTCCACTTT
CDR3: CASSLGVAGSPLHF

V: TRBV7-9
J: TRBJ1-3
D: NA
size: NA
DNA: TGTGCCAGCGGGCGGGTTGTCCGTAGCTCTGGAAACACCATATATTTT
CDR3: CASGRVVRSSGNTIYF

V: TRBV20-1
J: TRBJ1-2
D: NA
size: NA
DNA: TGCAGTGCGAGCCTGTATGGCTACACCTTC
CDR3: CSASLYGYTF

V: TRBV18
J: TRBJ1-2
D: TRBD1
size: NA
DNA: TGTGCCAGCTCACGCATGGACAGGGTGGATGGCTACACCTTC
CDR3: CASSRMDRVDGYTF

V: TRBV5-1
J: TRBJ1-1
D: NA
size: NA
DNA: TGCGCCAGCAGCTTACAGGGTAAAGGCACTGAAGCTTTCTTT
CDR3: CASSLQGKGTEAFF

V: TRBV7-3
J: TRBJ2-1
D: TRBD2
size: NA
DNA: TGTGCCAGCAGCTTTACTAGCGGGGGGGCTGTTGAGCAGTTCTTC
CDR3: CASSFTSGGAVEQFF

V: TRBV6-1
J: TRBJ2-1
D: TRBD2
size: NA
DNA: TGTGCCAGCAGTGAACAGAGCGGGAGCAGCTCCTACAATGAGCAGTTCTTC
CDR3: CASSEQSGSSSYNEQFF

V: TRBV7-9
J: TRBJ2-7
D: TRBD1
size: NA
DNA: TGTGCCAGCAGCCTACCCCGACAGGGATACTACGAGCAGTACTTC
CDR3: CASSLPRQGYYEQYF

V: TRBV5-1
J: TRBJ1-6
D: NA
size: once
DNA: TGCGCCAGCAGCTTGAGTGAGTTGTCCTATAATTCACCCCTCCACTTT
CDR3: CASSLSELSYNSPLHF

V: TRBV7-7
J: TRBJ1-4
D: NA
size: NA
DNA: TGTGTTGAGCAGTCTAATGAGGAAGAAAAACTGTTTTTT
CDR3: CVEQSNEEEKLFF

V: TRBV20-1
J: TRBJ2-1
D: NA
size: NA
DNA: TGCAGTGCGACTAATGGGGGGGAGCAGTTCTTC
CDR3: CSATNGGEQFF

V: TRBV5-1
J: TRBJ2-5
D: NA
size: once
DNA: TGCGCCAGCAGCACTTATACCGGGTCCCAAGAGACCCAGTACTTC
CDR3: CASSTYTGSQETQYF

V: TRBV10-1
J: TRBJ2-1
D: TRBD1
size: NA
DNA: TGCGCCAGCAGTTCCCGGGACAGAAGGAATGAGCAGTTCTTC
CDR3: CASSSRDRRNEQFF

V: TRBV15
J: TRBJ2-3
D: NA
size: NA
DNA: TGTGCCACCAGCAGGGGCGGGGTGCCAGATACGCAGTATTTT
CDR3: CATSRGGVPDTQYF

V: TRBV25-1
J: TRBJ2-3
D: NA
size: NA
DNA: TGTGCCAGCAGTGAGGGGCAGCCCCCTTACCATACGCAGTATTTT
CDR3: CASSEGQPPYHTQYF

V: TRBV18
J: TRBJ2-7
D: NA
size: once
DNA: TGTGCCAGCTCTCCTACACAGGGTCAAGCATCCTACGAGCAGTACTTC
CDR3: CASSPTQGQASYEQYF

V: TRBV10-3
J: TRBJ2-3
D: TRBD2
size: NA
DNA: TGTGCCACTCTGGCGGGGGGGAGCACAGATACGCAGTATTTT
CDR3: CATLAGGSTDTQYF

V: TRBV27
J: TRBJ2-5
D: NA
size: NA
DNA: TGTGCCAGCAGTCCGAGGGACTGGGATTTACAGACCCAGTACTTC
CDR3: CASSPRDWDLQTQYF

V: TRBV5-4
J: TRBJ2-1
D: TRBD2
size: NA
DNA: TGTGCCAGCAGCACCACTAGCGGGACCCTATACAATGAGCAGTTCTTC
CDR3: CASSTTSGTLYNEQFF

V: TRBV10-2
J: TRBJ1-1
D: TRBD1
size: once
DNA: TGCGCCAGCAGTGAGTCCAGGGGGGTGACTGAAGCTTTCTTT
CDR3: CASSESRGVTEAFF